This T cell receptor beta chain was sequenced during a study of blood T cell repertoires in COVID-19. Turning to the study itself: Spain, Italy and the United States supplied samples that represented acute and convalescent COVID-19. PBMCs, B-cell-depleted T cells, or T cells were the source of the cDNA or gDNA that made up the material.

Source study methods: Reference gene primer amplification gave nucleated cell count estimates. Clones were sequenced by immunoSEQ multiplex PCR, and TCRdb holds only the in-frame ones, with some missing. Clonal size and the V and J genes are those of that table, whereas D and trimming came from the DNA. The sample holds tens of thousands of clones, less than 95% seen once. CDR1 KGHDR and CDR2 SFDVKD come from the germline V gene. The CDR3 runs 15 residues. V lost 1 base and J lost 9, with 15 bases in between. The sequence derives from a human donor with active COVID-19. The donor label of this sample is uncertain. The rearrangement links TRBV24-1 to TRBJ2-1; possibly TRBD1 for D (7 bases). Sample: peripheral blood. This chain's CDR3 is CATSDFAQGGFEQFF. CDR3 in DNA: TGTGCCACCAGTGATTTCGCCCAGGGGGGTTTTGAGCAGTTCTTC.